The clone carrying this TCR beta chain showed up just a few times. TCRdb re-called the RACE reads with MiXCR, one entry per CDR3 protein. The data hold 65,000 to 80,000 distinct CDR3 sequences, with around a tenth observed a single time. Between the trimmed V and J ends, which lost 7 bases and 0 bases, there was a span of 14 bases. The CDR3 extends over 15 amino acids. These data belong to a study of human T cells and chemical hapten exposure. Sample time point: patch test 1, 2 weeks after DPC sensitization. This sample's treatment: therapeutic diphenylcyclopropenone sensitization with weekly scalp DPC. Each donor was an alopecia patient between 18 and 70 years of age who qualified for DPC.

The material sequenced was whole blood, taken in connection with sensitization to the hapten diphenylcyclopropenone (DPC). This clonotype was sampled from a woman aged 45-60 years with alopecia areata. Some clones in this sample may be carry-over from other donors' samples. The chain links TRBV12-3 or TRBV12-4 to TRBJ2-3; D gene unclear. This chain's CDR3 is CASTEWGSSTDTQYF. The CDR3 DNA sequence: TGTGCCAGCACCGAGTGGGGTAGCAGCACAGATACGCAGTATTTT.